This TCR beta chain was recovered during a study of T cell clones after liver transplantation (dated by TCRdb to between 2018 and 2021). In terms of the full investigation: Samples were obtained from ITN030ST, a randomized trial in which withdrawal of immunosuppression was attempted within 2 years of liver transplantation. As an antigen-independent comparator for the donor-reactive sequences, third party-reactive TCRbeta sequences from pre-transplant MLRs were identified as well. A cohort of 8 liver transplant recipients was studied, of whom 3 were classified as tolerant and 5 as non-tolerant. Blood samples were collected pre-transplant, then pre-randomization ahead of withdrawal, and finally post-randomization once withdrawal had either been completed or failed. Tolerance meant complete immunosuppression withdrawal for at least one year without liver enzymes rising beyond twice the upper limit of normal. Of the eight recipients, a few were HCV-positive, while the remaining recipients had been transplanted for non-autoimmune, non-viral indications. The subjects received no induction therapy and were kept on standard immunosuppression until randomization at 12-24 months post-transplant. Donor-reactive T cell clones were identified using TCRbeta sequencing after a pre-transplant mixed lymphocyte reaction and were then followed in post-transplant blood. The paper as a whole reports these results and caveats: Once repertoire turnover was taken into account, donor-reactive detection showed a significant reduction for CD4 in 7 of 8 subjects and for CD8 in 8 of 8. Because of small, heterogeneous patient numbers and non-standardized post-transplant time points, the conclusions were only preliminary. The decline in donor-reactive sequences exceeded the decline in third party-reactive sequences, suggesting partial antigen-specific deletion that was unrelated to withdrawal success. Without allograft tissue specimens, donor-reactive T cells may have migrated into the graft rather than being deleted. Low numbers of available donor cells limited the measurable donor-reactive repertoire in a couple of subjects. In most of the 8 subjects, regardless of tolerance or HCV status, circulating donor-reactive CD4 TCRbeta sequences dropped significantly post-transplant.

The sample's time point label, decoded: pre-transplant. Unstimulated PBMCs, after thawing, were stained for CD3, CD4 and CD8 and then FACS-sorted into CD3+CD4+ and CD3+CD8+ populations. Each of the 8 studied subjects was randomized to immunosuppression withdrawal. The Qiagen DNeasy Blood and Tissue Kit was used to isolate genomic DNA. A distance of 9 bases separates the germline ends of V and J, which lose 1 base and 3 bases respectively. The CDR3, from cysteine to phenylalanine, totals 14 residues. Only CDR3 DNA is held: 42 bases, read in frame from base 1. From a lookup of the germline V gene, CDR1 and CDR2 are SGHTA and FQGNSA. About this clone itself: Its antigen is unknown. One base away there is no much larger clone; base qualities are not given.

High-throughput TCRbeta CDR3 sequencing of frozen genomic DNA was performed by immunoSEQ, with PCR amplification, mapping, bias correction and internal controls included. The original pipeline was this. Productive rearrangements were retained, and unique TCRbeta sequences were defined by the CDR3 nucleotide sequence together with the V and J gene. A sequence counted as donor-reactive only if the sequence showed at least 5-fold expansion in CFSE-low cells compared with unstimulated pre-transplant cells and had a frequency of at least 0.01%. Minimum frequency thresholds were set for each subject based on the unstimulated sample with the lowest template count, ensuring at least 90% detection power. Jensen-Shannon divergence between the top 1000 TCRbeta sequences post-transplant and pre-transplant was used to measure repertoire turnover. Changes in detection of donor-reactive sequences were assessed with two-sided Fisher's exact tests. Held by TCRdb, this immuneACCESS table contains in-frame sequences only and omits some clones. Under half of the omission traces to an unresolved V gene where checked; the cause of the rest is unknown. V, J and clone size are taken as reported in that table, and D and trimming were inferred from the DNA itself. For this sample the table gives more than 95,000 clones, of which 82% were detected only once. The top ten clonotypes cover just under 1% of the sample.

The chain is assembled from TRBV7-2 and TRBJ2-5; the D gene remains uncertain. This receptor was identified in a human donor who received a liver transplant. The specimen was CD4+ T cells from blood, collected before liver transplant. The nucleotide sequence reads TGTGCCAGCAGCTTAGGAAGCGCGAAAGAGACCCAGTACTTC. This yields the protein CASSLGSAKETQYF. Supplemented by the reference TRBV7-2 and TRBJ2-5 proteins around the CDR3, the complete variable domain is GAGVSQSPSNKVTEKGKDVELRCDPISGHTALYWYRQSLGQGLEFLIYFQGNSAPDKSGLPSDRFSAERTGGSVSTLTIQRTQQEDSAVYLCASSLGSAKETQYFGPGTRLLVL.